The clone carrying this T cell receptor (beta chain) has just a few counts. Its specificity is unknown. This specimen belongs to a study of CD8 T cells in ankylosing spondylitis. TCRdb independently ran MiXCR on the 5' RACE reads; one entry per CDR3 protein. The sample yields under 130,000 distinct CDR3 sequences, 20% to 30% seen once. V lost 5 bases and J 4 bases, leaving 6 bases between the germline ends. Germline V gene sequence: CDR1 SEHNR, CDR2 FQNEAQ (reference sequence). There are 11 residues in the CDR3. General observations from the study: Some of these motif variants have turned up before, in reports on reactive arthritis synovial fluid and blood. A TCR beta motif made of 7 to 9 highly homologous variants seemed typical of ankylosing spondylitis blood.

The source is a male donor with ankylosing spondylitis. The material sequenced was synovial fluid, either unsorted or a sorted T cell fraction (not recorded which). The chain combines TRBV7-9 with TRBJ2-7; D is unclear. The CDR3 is CASSPYYEQYF. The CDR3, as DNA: TGTGCCAGCAGCCCCTATTACGAGCAGTACTTC.